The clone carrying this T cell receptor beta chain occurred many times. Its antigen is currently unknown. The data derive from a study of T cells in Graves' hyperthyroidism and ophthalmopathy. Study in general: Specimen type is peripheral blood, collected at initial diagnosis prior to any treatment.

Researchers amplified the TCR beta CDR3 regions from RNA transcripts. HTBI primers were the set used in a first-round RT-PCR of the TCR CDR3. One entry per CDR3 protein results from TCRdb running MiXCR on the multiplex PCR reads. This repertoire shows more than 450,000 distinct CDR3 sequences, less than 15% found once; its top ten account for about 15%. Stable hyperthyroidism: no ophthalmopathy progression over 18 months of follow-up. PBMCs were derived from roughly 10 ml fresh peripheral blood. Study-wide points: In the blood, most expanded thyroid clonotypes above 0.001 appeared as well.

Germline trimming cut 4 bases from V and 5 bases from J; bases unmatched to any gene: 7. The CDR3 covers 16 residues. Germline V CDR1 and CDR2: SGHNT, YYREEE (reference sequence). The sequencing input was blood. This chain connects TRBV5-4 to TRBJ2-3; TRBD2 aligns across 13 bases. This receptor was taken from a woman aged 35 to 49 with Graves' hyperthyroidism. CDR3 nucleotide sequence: TGTGCCAGCAGCCCAGGACTAGCGGGAGTAAAAGATACGCAGTATTTT. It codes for CASSPGLAGVKDTQYF.